The rows below give T cell receptor beta chains drawn from one sample of a study of control samples from healthy donors and cancer patients. Libraries were prepared by immunoSEQ multiplex PCR; TCRdb keeps only in-frame clonotypes and omits some of them. Among about 41,000 clones listed, approximately 94% were seen once. Sequenced sample: blood. Receptors originate from a man in his 60s in good health. Both conserved end residues are part of each CDR3. Each record gives: D gene, CDR3 length, J gene, V gene, clone size, CDR3 protein, CDR3 DNA. The D gene is left open where the match is weak. Not all rows give a size; the values are once, few, many and, for expanded clones, a class.

TRBD1 14 TRBJ1-1 TRBV18 NA CASSSSQGAGEAFF TGTGCCAGCTCATCTTCACAGGGGGCAGGTGAAGCTTTCTTT
TRBD2 17 TRBJ2-3 TRBV9 NA CASSPSYGGGSTDTQYF TGTGCCAGCAGCCCTTCGTATGGGGGGGGTAGCACAGATACGCAGTATTTT
NA 16 TRBJ2-4 TRBV5-8 NA CASSLGATRAKNIQYF TGTGCCAGCAGCTTAGGGGCTACTAGGGCCAAAAACATTCAGTACTTC
TRBD2 15 TRBJ2-7 TRBV20-1 NA CSASVWLAGSGEQYF TGCAGTGCTAGTGTGTGGCTAGCGGGCTCGGGCGAGCAGTACTTC
TRBD1 13 TRBJ1-4 TRBV18 NA CASSTNDREQLFF TGTGCCAGCTCAACGAACGACAGGGAACAACTGTTTTTT
NA 15 TRBJ1-3 TRBV28 NA CASSSNPGKANTIYF TGTGCCAGCAGTTCTAACCCGGGGAAGGCAAACACCATATATTTT
NA 14 TRBJ2-1 TRBV7-3 NA CASSLQGPYNEQFF TGTGCCAGCAGCTTACAGGGTCCCTACAATGAGCAGTTCTTC
TRBD1 17 TRBJ2-1 TRBV5-3 NA CARSLGPPGQGSNEQFF TGTGCCAGAAGCTTGGGGCCCCCGGGACAGGGGTCCAATGAGCAGTTCTTC
NA 10 TRBJ2-5 TRBV3-1/TRBV3-2 NA CASSQETQYF TGTGCCAGCAGCCAAGAGACCCAGTACTTC
NA 14 TRBJ2-5 TRBV25-1 NA CASSMQGRQETQYF TGTGCCAGCAGTATGCAGGGGAGGCAAGAGACCCAGTACTTC
TRBD1 12 TRBJ1-2 TRBV13 NA CASTDRAYGYTF TGTGCCAGTACGGACAGGGCCTATGGCTACACCTTC
TRBD1 13 TRBJ1-1 TRBV6-1 NA CASSEGQRTEAFF TGTGCCAGCAGTGAGGGACAGAGGACTGAAGCTTTCTTT
NA 15 TRBJ2-7 TRBV6-2/TRBV6-3 NA CASSLGAGPSYEQYF TGTGCCAGCAGTTTGGGCGCGGGACCTTCCTACGAGCAGTACTTC
NA 16 TRBJ1-5 TRBV7-8 few CASSLAQGYSNQPQHF TGTGCCAGCAGCTTAGCCCAGGGCTACAGCAATCAGCCCCAGCATTTT
NA 14 TRBJ1-4 TRBV9 NA CASSVVMDGEKLFF TGTGCCAGCAGCGTAGTTATGGATGGTGAAAAACTGTTTTTT
NA 14 TRBJ1-1 TRBV9 NA CASSAWGSNTEAFF TGTGCCAGCAGCGCATGGGGCAGCAACACTGAAGCTTTCTTT
NA 14 TRBJ1-6 TRBV2 NA CASRGTGYNSPLHF TGTGCCAGCAGGGGGACTGGTTATAATTCACCCCTCCACTTT
TRBD1 18 TRBJ1-5 TRBV11-2 NA CASSLGDRLRAVDQPQHF TGTGCCAGCAGCTTAGGGGACAGGTTGAGAGCGGTGGATCAGCCCCAGCATTTT
NA 15 TRBJ2-5 TRBV4-1 NA CASSQAAGNLETQYF TGCGCCAGCAGCCAAGCAGCAGGAAATTTGGAGACCCAGTACTTC
NA 16 TRBJ1-4 TRBV6-6 NA CASSYANSATNEKLFF TGTGCCAGCAGTTACGCGAATAGTGCAACTAATGAAAAACTGTTTTTT
TRBD2 13 TRBJ2-1 TRBV29-1 once CSVDPAGGYEQFF TGCAGCGTTGATCCAGCGGGAGGCTATGAGCAGTTCTTC
TRBD2 15 TRBJ2-7 TRBV5-1 NA CASSLSLASGGEQYF TGCGCCAGCAGCTTAAGTTTGGCTAGCGGGGGCGAGCAGTACTTC
TRBD2 15 TRBJ2-1 TRBV28 NA CASSLSGGGIVEQFF TGTGCCAGCAGTTTATCGGGAGGGGGGATCGTTGAGCAGTTCTTC
NA 14 TRBJ1-2 TRBV7-2 NA CASSLWQLNYGYTF TGTGCCAGCAGCTTATGGCAGCTTAACTATGGCTACACCTTC
TRBD2 18 TRBJ2-7 TRBV5-4 once CASSLARLAGGRTYEQYF TGTGCCAGCAGCTTGGCCCGACTAGCGGGAGGAAGGACCTACGAGCAGTACTTC
NA 13 TRBJ2-7 TRBV27 NA CASRDTGSREQYF TGTGCCAGCAGGGACACAGGGAGTCGCGAGCAGTACTTC
NA 13 TRBJ1-2 TRBV6-2/TRBV6-3 NA CASSYVGNYGYTF TGTGCCAGCAGTTATGTAGGCAACTATGGCTACACCTTC
TRBD1 16 TRBJ2-2 TRBV24-1 NA CATSDSGQGGTGELFF TGTGCCACCAGTGATTCGGGACAGGGTGGCACCGGGGAGCTGTTTTTT
NA 16 TRBJ2-5 TRBV19 once CASSIYGQRVRETQYF TGTGCCAGTAGTATATATGGGCAGAGGGTCCGGGAGACCCAGTACTTC
TRBD1 14 TRBJ2-5 TRBV19 NA CASSPGQDRETQYF TGTGCCAGTAGTCCCGGACAGGATCGAGAGACCCAGTACTTC
NA 13 TRBJ1-5 TRBV10-3 NA CAIRAGLNQPQHF TGTGCCATCAGGGCGGGGCTCAATCAGCCCCAGCATTTT
NA 15 TRBJ2-1 TRBV7-9 NA CASSLATGILNEQFF TGTGCCAGCAGCTTAGCAACAGGGATTCTAAATGAGCAGTTCTTC
NA 13 TRBJ2-3 TRBV24-1 NA CATRSWSADTQYF TGTGCCACTCGATCCTGGTCTGCAGATACGCAGTATTTT
NA 14 TRBJ1-5 TRBV9 NA CASSEGPNNQPQHF TGTGCCAGCAGCGAGGGACCGAACAATCAGCCCCAGCATTTT
TRBD2 15 TRBJ2-7 TRBV5-1 NA CASSLGTTWGDEQYF TGCGCCAGCAGCCTCGGGACTACCTGGGGGGACGAGCAGTACTTC
TRBD1 17 TRBJ2-3 TRBV24-1 NA CATSDSFDRGLTDTQYF TGTGCCACCAGTGATTCATTCGACAGGGGGCTCACAGATACGCAGTATTTT
NA 15 TRBJ1-5 TRBV24-1 NA CATSEGILDNQPQHF TGTGCCACCAGTGAGGGCATTCTCGACAATCAGCCCCAGCATTTT
NA 12 TRBJ1-5 TRBV19 NA CASSINYQPQHF TGTGCCAGTAGTATAAACTATCAGCCCCAGCATTTT
TRBD2 16 TRBJ2-3 TRBV18 NA CASSPLAGGLTDTQYF TGTGCCAGCTCACCCCTAGCGGGAGGCCTCACAGATACGCAGTATTTT
NA 13 TRBJ1-4 TRBV2 medium-sized CASFNSYNEKLFF TGTGCCAGCTTTAACAGCTATAATGAAAAACTGTTTTTT
NA 15 TRBJ2-5 TRBV5-4 NA CASSSRQKIQETQYF TGTGCCAGCAGCTCCCGACAGAAAATACAAGAGACCCAGTACTTC